A single sample gave rise to the 29 T cell receptor beta chains below, sequenced in a study of OX40 agonist ivuxolimab in advanced cancers. The method was immunoSEQ multiplex PCR; TCRdb's version includes in-frame clones alone and lacks a portion of them. The data show around 42,000 clones, around 89% seen once. The source was CD4+ or CD8+ T cells sorted from blood, collected in a trial of the OX40 agonist ivuxolimab. Receptors were obtained from an adult with an advanced solid tumor such as melanoma, head and neck, liver or kidney cancer.

This sequence joins TRBV27 and TRBJ2-1; D ambiguous. Germline CDR1 and CDR2: MNHEY and SMNVEV (reference sequence). CDR3 length equals 13 residues. V shed 5 bases and J shed 3 bases, with 8 bases lying between them. The CDR3 loop is CASSPDDYNEQFF. The CDR3 DNA reads TGTGCCAGCAGTCCCGACGACTACAATGAGCAGTTCTTC.

The genes are TRBV6-1 and TRBJ2-2, with a possible D match to TRBD1 (6 bases). There are 13 residues in the CDR3. V shed 10 bases and J shed 6 bases, with 15 bases lying between them. In germline, CDR1 is MNHNS, CDR2 SASEGT. The CDR3 spells CANTQGEAGELFF. The CDR3 region has the DNA TGTGCCAACACACAGGGAGAGGCCGGGGAGCTGTTTTTT.

This chain connects TRBV5-5 to TRBJ2-7, with D perhaps matching TRBD1 or TRBD2 (6 bases each). CDR3 size: 14 residues. V was clipped by 4 bases and J by 3 bases, with 14 bases between them. Germline CDR1 is SGHKS and CDR2 is YYEKEE (reference sequence). CDR3 nucleotides: TGTGCCAGCAGCCCGGGGGCGAGACACTACGAGCAGTACTTC. Translation gives CASSPGARHYEQYF.

The rearrangement links TRBV6-4 to TRBJ2-3; 9 nucleotides agree with TRBD2. The V gene end was trimmed by 6 bases and the J gene end by 4 bases; junction bases not matched to a gene: 8. The CDR3 spans 15 residues. Germline V CDR1 and CDR2: MRHNA, SNTAGT. CDR3 in amino acids: CASSQLAGQADTQYF. The CDR3 DNA reads TGTGCCAGCAGCCAACTAGCGGGTCAGGCAGATACGCAGTATTTT.

The chain combines TRBV29-1 with TRBJ2-1; D is unresolved. This CDR3 is built from 16 residues. Germline CDR1 and CDR2: SQVTM and ANQGSEA. Trimming took off 5 bases at V and 8 bases at J, with 25 bases between the two ends. The CDR3, as DNA: TGCAGCGTTTTCCCCGTGATGACCTATGCGTTGGATGAGCAGTTCTTC. It codes for CSVFPVMTYALDEQFF.

J is TRBJ2-7 and V is TRBV28, with 10 bases that match TRBD2. The CDR3 loop spans 15 amino acids. Germline CDR1 reads MDHEN; CDR2 reads SYDVKM. J lost 4 bases, V lost 3 bases, and 6 bases had no gene match. The CDR3 coding sequence is TGTGCCAGCAGTTTGCGAACTAGCGGGAATTACGAGCAGTACTTC. Its protein product is CASSLRTSGNYEQYF.

The chain links TRBV5-1 to TRBJ2-2; the match to TRBD2 covers 13 bases. The CDR3 loop spans 16 amino acids. The germline V gene encodes CDR1 SGHRS and CDR2 YFSETQ. Germline trimming cut 4 bases from V and 5 bases from J; bases unmatched to any gene: 5. CDR3 protein: CASSRTSGSGTGELFF. The DNA for the CDR3 is TGCGCCAGCAGCAGGACTAGCGGGAGTGGTACCGGGGAGCTGTTTTTT.

The rearrangement uses TRBV28 and TRBJ2-2; D unclear. The V end was cut by 10 bases, the J end by 0 bases, with 12 bases between. Looked up from germline, CDR1 is MDHEN and CDR2 is SYDVKM. The CDR3 has 14 residues. The CDR3 reads CATQSLANTGELFF. CDR3 nucleotide sequence: TGTGCCACCCAGTCCTTAGCGAACACCGGGGAGCTGTTTTTT. Variable domain in full (rest from reference TRBV28 and TRBJ2-2): DVKVTQSSRYLVKRTGEKVFLECVQDMDHENMFWYRQDPGLGLRLIYFSYDVKMKEKGDIPEGYSVSREKKERFSLILESASTNQTSMYLCATQSLANTGELFFGEGSRLTVL.

The chain uses TRBV6-1 and TRBJ1-3; D is uncertain. This CDR3 comprises 13 residues. CDR1 and CDR2 (germline): MNHNS, SASEGT. Deletions cut 3 bases from V and 4 bases from J, with 7 bases between. The CDR3 nucleotides are TGTGCCAGCAGTGAGACAAGAGGAAACACCATATATTTT. It is translated as CASSETRGNTIYF.

V usage is TRBV4-1 and J usage is TRBJ1-2, with D maybe TRBD1 (6 bases). V gave up 4 bases and J gave up 2 bases, with 11 bases separating them. The CDR3 is 14 residues long. The germline gives CDR1 MGHRA, CDR2 YSYEKL. CDR3 residues: CASSPQRGNYGYTF. Written as DNA, the CDR3 is TGCGCCAGCAGCCCTCAAAGGGGGAACTATGGCTACACCTTC.

The rearrangement uses TRBV10-3 and TRBJ2-2; D unresolved. The V gene lost 8 bases and the J gene lost 2 bases, with 12 bases spanning the gap. The CDR3 has 14 amino acids. Looked up from germline, CDR1 is ENHRY and CDR2 is SYGVKD. The CDR3 loop reads CAIHRQTNTGELFF. The CDR3 bases are TGTGCCATCCATCGCCAAACAAACACCGGGGAGCTGTTTTTT.

The chain joins TRBV6-1 to TRBJ1-4; D gene uncertain. Germline CDR1 reads MNHNS; CDR2 reads SASEGT. The length of the CDR3 is 15 residues. V was clipped by 1 base and J by 3 bases, with 9 bases between them. CDR3 in amino acids: CASSEGGVANEKLFF. The DNA of the CDR3 is TGTGCCAGCAGTGAAGGAGGAGTCGCTAATGAAAAACTGTTTTTT.

The chain links TRBV30 to TRBJ2-2; D could derive from TRBD1 or TRBD2 (5 bases each). This CDR3 has 14 amino acids. V was pared by 6 bases and J by 5 bases, with 16 bases between. The germline CDR1 and CDR2 sequences are GTSNPN and SVGIG (reference sequence). CDR3 residues: CACKLGPPTGELFF. The CDR3 DNA follows: TGTGCCTGCAAGTTGGGACCCCCTACCGGGGAGCTGTTTTTT. The complete variable domain, with remaining parts taken from reference TRBV30 and TRBJ2-2, reads SQTIHQWPATLVQPVGSPLSLECTVEGTSNPNLYWYRQAAGRGLQLLFYSVGIGQISSEVPQNLSASRPQDRQFILSSKKLLLSDSGFYLCACKLGPPTGELFFGEGSRLTVL.

The gene calls are TRBV4-1 and TRBJ1-2, with 7 positions matching TRBD1. The CDR3 length is 16 residues. Per germline, CDR1 MGHRA and CDR2 YSYEKL. V gave up 0 bases and J gave up 4 bases; unmatched junction bases: 8. CDR3 region: CASSQDRGYEGYGYTF. As DNA, the CDR3 is TGCGCCAGCAGCCAAGACAGGGGGTATGAAGGCTATGGCTACACCTTC.

The chain carries TRBV19 and TRBJ2-3; TRBD2 agrees at 12 bases. The CDR3 is 15 residues long. Per germline, CDR1 LNHDA and CDR2 SQIVND (reference sequence). J lost 4 bases, V lost 3 bases, and 2 bases had no gene match. CDR3 DNA: TGTGCCAGTAGTATCCTAGCGGGAGGGTCAGATACGCAGTATTTT. Encoded protein: CASSILAGGSDTQYF.

This clone turned up a few times. This chain uses TRBV15 with TRBJ2-1; 12 nucleotides agree with TRBD2. This CDR3 comprises 15 residues. The germline CDR1 and CDR2 sequences are LNHNV and YYDKDF (reference sequence). Trimming cost V 5 bases and J 6 bases; bases outside gene matches: 5. CDR3 bases: TGTGCCACCAGCGGAGGACTAGCGGGATCCAATGAGCAGTTCTTC. Protein product: CATSGGLAGSNEQFF.

V is TRBV27 and J is TRBJ1-2, with 11 bases aligning to TRBD1. The CDR3 runs 16 residues. V trimming: 2 bases; J trimming: 7 bases; junction bases outside the gene matches: 9. Per the germline V gene, CDR1 is MNHEY and CDR2 is SMNVEV (reference sequence). The CDR3 loop is CASSLTGQGALLGYTF. As DNA, the CDR3 is TGTGCCAGCAGTTTAACCGGACAGGGGGCGCTCCTTGGCTACACCTTC.

The gene calls are TRBV6-6 and TRBJ1-1; 9 nucleotides align to TRBD1. The CDR3 is made up of 14 amino acids. V lost 7 bases, J lost 5 bases, and 8 bases stayed unmatched. CDR1 MNHNY and CDR2 SVGAGI come from the germline V gene (reference sequence). CDR3 in amino acids: CASIETGGSTEAFF. CDR3 in DNA: TGTGCCAGCATTGAGACAGGGGGAAGTACTGAAGCTTTCTTT.

This chain connects TRBV27 to TRBJ2-7; 7 bases match TRBD2. This CDR3 has 14 residues. Germline V gives CDR1 MNHEY, CDR2 SMNVEV (reference sequence). The trim removed 3 bases at V and 4 bases at J, leaving 6 bases unmatched. The CDR3 sequence: CASSFGGRLYEQYF. CDR3 in DNA: TGTGCCAGCAGTTTCGGCGGGAGATTGTACGAGCAGTACTTC.

The CDR3 region has the DNA TGTGCCAGCAGCTTAGTTCACATACCACCCTACAATGAGCAGTTCTTC. Encoded protein: CASSLVHIPPYNEQFF. The chain employs TRBV11-2 and TRBJ2-1; D call uncertain. The CDR3 is 16 amino acids. V was shortened by 1 base and J by 2 bases, with 12 bases between the two germline ends. Germline V gene lookup returns CDR1 SGHAT and CDR2 FQNNGV.

The chain recombines TRBV29-1 with TRBJ2-2; D uncertain. Germline V CDR1 and CDR2: SQVTM, ANQGSEA. The length of the CDR3 is 14 residues. With 6 bases removed from V and 1 base from J, the gap between germline ends came to 12 bases. The CDR3 is CSVQAFGNTGELFF. The CDR3 bases are TGCAGCGTCCAGGCGTTCGGGAACACCGGGGAGCTGTTTTTT.

V and J are TRBV13 and TRBJ2-7; 7 bases map to TRBD2. The CDR3 totals 16 residues. CDR1 and CDR2 from the germline V gene are PRHDT and FYEKMQ (reference sequence). Trimming removed 3 bases from V and 5 bases from J; junction bases left unmatched: 13. The CDR3 sequence is CASSFRRRVGRDEQYF. The CDR3 coding sequence is TGTGCCAGCAGCTTCCGCCGGAGGGTTGGGAGGGACGAGCAGTACTTC.

Here the CDR3 reads CASRFRGATEAFF. In DNA, the CDR3 is TGTGCCAGCAGGTTCAGGGGCGCCACTGAAGCTTTCTTT. J is TRBJ1-1 and V is TRBV27; TRBD1 might be the D (6 bases). Germline V gives CDR1 MNHEY, CDR2 SMNVEV (reference sequence). The CDR3 has 13 amino acids. The V end was cut by 6 bases, the J end by 4 bases, with 12 bases between.

The chain recombines TRBV28 with TRBJ2-7; D might be TRBD1 (6 bases). The CDR3 totals 15 residues. Between the trimmed V and J ends, which lost 6 bases and 5 bases, there was a span of 20 bases. CDR1 is MDHEN and CDR2 is SYDVKM in the germline V gene. The CDR3 coding sequence is TGTGCCAGCAGCCCGAGGGGGTCCTCACGCCACGAGCAGTACTTC. Amino acids: CASSPRGSSRHEQYF. The full variable domain, rest sourced from reference TRBV28 and TRBJ2-7, is DVKVTQSSRYLVKRTGEKVFLECVQDMDHENMFWYRQDPGLGLRLIYFSYDVKMKEKGDIPEGYSVSREKKERFSLILESASTNQTSMYLCASSPRGSSRHEQYFGPGTRLTVT.

This chain links TRBV30 with TRBJ2-7; D assignment may be TRBD1 or TRBD2 (5 bases each). Looked up from germline, CDR1 is GTSNPN and CDR2 is SVGIG (reference sequence). Trimming took off 4 bases at V and 4 bases at J, with 17 bases between the two ends. This CDR3 is 14 amino acids long. The CDR3 loop reads CAWNRDGASYEQYF. DNA of the CDR3: TGTGCCTGGAACCGGGACGGGGCCTCTTACGAGCAGTACTTC.

CDR3 sequence (DNA): TGTGCCAGTAGTATAGCTGGCTCACTGGAAGAGACCCAGTACTTC. Translated: CASSIAGSLEETQYF. The V gene is TRBV19, the J gene TRBJ2-5; D call uncertain. The V gene's germline CDR1 is LNHDA and CDR2 SQIVND (reference sequence). This CDR3 is built from 15 residues. The V end lost 1 base, the J end lost 3 bases, and 12 bases lay between the germline ends.

This CDR3 is CASSGPSGTGFSYEQYF. CDR3 DNA sequence: TGTGCCAGTAGTGGGCCCTCCGGGACAGGGTTTTCCTACGAGCAGTACTTC. The chain combines TRBV19 with TRBJ2-7, with 9 bases matching TRBD1. CDR3 size: 17 residues. Germline V gene data show CDR1 as LNHDA and CDR2 as SQIVND (reference sequence). The trim removed 5 bases at V and 1 base at J, leaving 12 bases unmatched.

The rearrangement links TRBV6-5 to TRBJ2-4, with 9 nucleotides matching TRBD1. This CDR3 contains 14 residues. Trimming removed 4 bases from V and 8 bases from J; junction bases left unmatched: 6. The germline gives CDR1 MNHEY, CDR2 SVGAGI. In nucleotides, the CDR3 is TGTGCCAGCAGTTTCGGGACAGGGCAGGACATTCAGTACTTC. Its protein is CASSFGTGQDIQYF.

The chain employs TRBV2 and TRBJ2-3; D possibly corresponds to TRBD2 (5 bases). With 7 bases removed from V and 3 bases from J, the gap between germline ends came to 11 bases. Germline values: CDR1 SNHLY, CDR2 FYNNEI. The CDR3 totals 13 residues. CDR3 sequence (DNA): TGTGCCAGCATCCGGGATGAGACAGATACGCAGTATTTT. Its protein product is CASIRDETDTQYF.